This T cell receptor beta chain was obtained from a study of early T cells in non-severe SARS-CoV-2 infection. Study-wide context: Chains were unpaired, as sequencing was done on bulk RNA from unsorted whole blood. Study results and caveats: VDJdb matching skewed toward anti-spike CD8 responses, missing private and CD4 specificities.

Molecules of cDNA were individually given unique molecular identifiers that were attached to them. TCRdb ran MiXCR on the 5' RACE reads and lists one entry per CDR3 protein. The sample comprises 55,000 to 75,000 distinct CDR3 sequences, about 8% of which are singletons, and about 3.7% rests with the top ten. With 1 base removed from V and 6 bases from J, the gap between germline ends came to 9 bases. CDR1 and CDR2 from the germline V gene are SGHAT and FQNNGV. The CDR3 is 14 amino acids. There are many counts of this clonotype. The antigen is unknown. The sample consisted of whole blood. The chain links TRBV11-2 to TRBJ2-2; perhaps TRBD1 as D (5 bases). The sequence came from an adult who was a healthcare worker with PCR-confirmed SARS-CoV-2 infection or an uninfected control (not recorded which). This CDR3 is CASSLVAGSGELFF. The CDR3 DNA reads as TGTGCCAGCAGCTTAGTAGCAGGGTCCGGGGAGCTGTTTTTT. Looking up the rest from reference TRBV11-2 and TRBJ2-2 gives the full variable domain: EAGVAQSPRYKIIEKRQSVAFWCNPISGHATLYWYQQILGQGPKLLIQFQNNGVVDDSQLPKDRFSAERLKGVDSTLKIQPAKLEDSAVYLCASSLVAGSGELFFGEGSRLTVL.